Here is one T cell receptor beta chain with its context. Its target is unknown. CD4+ T cells specific for antigen were expanded with viral peptide pools by the ViraFEST assay before sequencing. Culture lasted 10 days before CD4+ T cell isolation. Vaccine recipients, nucleocapsid antibody negative, had no prior SARS-CoV-2 infection. On days 3 and 7, fresh IL-2 medium replaced half the medium. Here immunoSEQ multiplex PCR was the method, and the copy in TCRdb shows in-frame clones only, minus some. This sample has fewer than 70,000 clones; about 80% occur once, and the top ten carry approximately 12%. With 0 bases removed from V and 6 bases from J, the gap between germline ends came to 7 bases. CDR1 is SGHDT, CDR2 YYEEEE, per germline. There are 12 residues in the CDR3. This entry comes from a study of vaccination effects on CD4 cells after COVID-19.

This sequence was found in a human donor who received a COVID-19 vaccine. The chain carries TRBV5-6 and TRBJ2-7; D may be TRBD1 or TRBD2 (5 bases each). Specimen: CD4+ T cells from PBMCs cultured with SARS-CoV-2 spike peptides, collected before COVID-19 vaccination. The CDR3 here is CASSLERGEQYV. DNA of the CDR3: TGTGCCAGCAGCTTGGAGAGGGGCGAGCAGTACGTC.